Listed below are T cell receptor beta chains from one sample, sequenced in a study of blood T cells in healthy people across ages. Each CDR3 protein gets one entry after TCRdb re-called the 5' RACE reads with MiXCR. The table shows hundreds of thousands of distinct CDR3 sequences, with under 25% occurring only once. Source material: blood. The origin of the receptors is a man aged 70 or older in good health. Both conserved end residues are part of each CDR3. D genes are given only for firm matches. The size field is filled for only some rows; it gives once, few, many or a size class.

V gene	D gene	J gene	clone size	CDR3 protein	CDR3 DNA
TRBV6-2/TRBV6-3	-	TRBJ2-7	many	CASTRDSNAYEQYF	TGTGCCAGCACCCGGGACTCCAACGCCTACGAGCAGTACTTC
TRBV7-7	-	TRBJ2-6	few	CASSHAGANVLTF	TGTGCTAGCAGCCACGCTGGGGCCAACGTCCTGACTTTC
TRBV20-1	TRBD2	TRBJ2-7	-	CSARRTSGGFYEQYF	TGCAGTGCTAGAAGGACTAGCGGGGGATTCTACGAGCAGTACTTC
TRBV9	-	TRBJ2-1	-	CASNRERREQFF	TGTGCCAGCAATCGGGAGCGCCGTGAGCAGTTCTTC
TRBV12-3/TRBV12-4	-	TRBJ1-1	-	CASSLWAREAFF	TGTGCCAGCAGTTTATGGGCCAGGGAAGCTTTCTTT
TRBV12-3/TRBV12-4	-	TRBJ2-2	-	CASSALGAGELFF	TGTGCCAGCAGCGCCCTGGGAGCCGGGGAGCTGTTTTTT
TRBV5-1	-	TRBJ2-5	-	CASSRNQETQYF	TGCGCCAGCAGCCGAAACCAAGAGACCCAGTACTTC
TRBV6-1	-	TRBJ2-1	few	CASSPEPYNEQFF	TGTGCCAGCAGCCCGGAGCCCTACAATGAGCAGTTCTTC
TRBV20-1	-	TRBJ2-5	few	CSARDPAEGGETQYF	TGCAGTGCTAGAGATCCCGCGGAGGGGGGAGAGACCCAGTACTTC
TRBV29-1	-	TRBJ2-7	many	CSVLSDSGYEQYF	TGCAGCGTTCTTTCGGACAGCGGTTACGAGCAGTACTTC
TRBV25-1	TRBD2	TRBJ2-1	-	CASSDPAGAIDEQFF	TGTGCCAGCAGTGACCCTGCGGGAGCTATAGATGAGCAGTTCTTC
TRBV4-1	-	TRBJ2-2	-	CASSQGWGVQAGELFF	TGCGCCAGCAGCCAAGGGTGGGGGGTTCAGGCCGGGGAGCTGTTTTTT
TRBV14	TRBD2	TRBJ2-2	-	CASSQVRLRECTGELFF	TGTGCCAGCAGCCAAGTAAGGCTGCGGGAGTGCACCGGGGAGCTGTTTTTT
TRBV18	-	TRBJ2-3	-	CASSQRWMLDTDTQYF	TGTGCCAGCTCCCAGAGATGGATGCTAGACACAGATACGCAGTATTTT
TRBV5-6	TRBD2	TRBJ2-1	-	CASSPEGTSPTILPVNEQFF	TGTGCCAGCAGCCCGGAGGGGACTAGCCCAACAATTTTGCCAGTCAATGAGCAGTTCTTC
TRBV25-1	TRBD1	TRBJ1-4	few	CASSETGGREKLFF	TGTGCCAGCAGCGAAACAGGGGGCAGGGAAAAACTGTTTTTT
TRBV7-2	TRBD2	TRBJ2-2	few	CASSLTGGANTGELFF	TGTGCCAGCAGCTTAACGGGAGGGGCGAACACCGGGGAGCTGTTTTTT
TRBV27	TRBD1	TRBJ2-5	-	CASSYGDSLQETQYF	TGTGCCAGCAGTTATGGGGACAGCCTCCAAGAGACCCAGTACTTC
TRBV20-1	-	TRBJ1-1	few	CSARDLSAGDTEAFF	TGCAGTGCTAGAGATTTGTCCGCAGGGGACACTGAAGCTTTCTTT
TRBV10-3	-	TRBJ2-5	-	CAISDRDNNQETQYF	TGTGCCATCAGTGATAGGGACAACAACCAAGAGACCCAGTACTTC
TRBV25-1	-	TRBJ1-4	few	CASSARGMSEKLFF	TGTGCCAGCAGTGCCCGAGGGATGAGTGAAAAACTGTTTTTT
TRBV27	-	TRBJ2-7	-	CASSLAQSLSYEQYF	TGTGCCAGCAGTTTAGCACAGTCGCTTTCCTACGAGCAGTACTTC
TRBV5-1	-	TRBJ1-1	few	CASSVGFNTEAFF	TGCGCCAGCAGCGTCGGGTTCAACACTGAAGCTTTCTTT
TRBV25-1	TRBD1	TRBJ2-1	few	CASSDGQEYNEQFF	TGTGCCAGCAGTGATGGACAGGAGTACAATGAGCAGTTCTTC
TRBV15	-	TRBJ1-1	few	CATSTDKNTEAFF	TGTGCCACCAGCACGGATAAGAACACTGAAGCTTTCTTT
TRBV29-1	-	TRBJ2-4	-	CSVEDGQALNIQYF	TGCAGCGTTGAAGATGGGCAGGCCTTAAACATTCAGTACTTC
TRBV19	-	TRBJ2-7	many	CASSIGRDYEQYF	TGTGCCAGCAGTATCGGACGGGACTACGAGCAGTACTTC
TRBV20-1	TRBD2	TRBJ2-1	-	CSALSGSSYNEQFF	TGCAGTGCCCTTAGCGGGAGCTCCTACAATGAGCAGTTCTTC
TRBV7-8	TRBD2	TRBJ2-3	few	CASSSMGPAGGLDTQYF	TGTGCCAGCAGCTCTATGGGACCAGCGGGAGGGCTGGATACGCAGTATTTT
TRBV25-1	TRBD1	TRBJ1-5	few	CASSGTGLSNQPQHF	TGTGCCAGCTCCGGGACAGGGTTAAGCAATCAGCCCCAGCATTTT
TRBV6-1	-	TRBJ2-1	few	CASSGVQSSYNEQLF	TGTGCCAGCAGTGGGGTACAAAGCTCCTACAATGAGCAGCTCTTC
TRBV7-2	-	TRBJ2-1	-	CASSFSSASYNEQFF	TGTGCCAGCAGCTTTTCTAGCGCGTCCTACAATGAGCAGTTCTTC
TRBV12-3/TRBV12-4	-	TRBJ2-1	-	CASRSLVINEQFF	TGTGCCAGCAGATCTCTAGTAATCAATGAGCAGTTCTTC
TRBV20-1	-	TRBJ2-5	-	CSARDRNRYQETQYF	TGCAGTGCTAGAGATCGGAACAGGTACCAAGAGACCCAGTACTTC
TRBV5-6	-	TRBJ2-3	few	CASSLRRSTSTDTQYF	TGTGCCAGCAGCTTGCGGCGGAGTACTAGCACAGATACGCAGTATTTT
TRBV6-5	-	TRBJ2-5	-	CASSYSTAGWETQYF	TGTGCCAGCAGTTACTCGACGGCAGGCTGGGAGACCCAGTACTTC
TRBV20-1	TRBD1	TRBJ1-1	-	CSAFRGAVGEAFF	TGCAGTGCTTTCAGGGGGGCAGTAGGTGAAGCTTTCTTT
TRBV6-5	-	TRBJ2-1	few	CASSWRFSSYNEQFF	TGTGCCAGCAGTTGGCGGTTCAGCTCCTACAATGAGCAGTTCTTC
TRBV12-3/TRBV12-4	-	TRBJ1-2	few	CASSLRVFDGYTF	TGCGCCAGCAGCCTCAGGGTTTTCGATGGCTACACCTTC
TRBV18	-	TRBJ2-7	few	CASSPAGFEQYF	TGTGCCAGCTCACCAGCGGGGTTCGAGCAGTACTTC
TRBV10-3	TRBD2	TRBJ2-1	many	CAISEDGTSGRYEQFF	TGTGCCATCAGCGAAGACGGGACTAGCGGGAGGTATGAGCAGTTCTTC
TRBV10-3	TRBD1	TRBJ2-1	-	CAISDPGTGGSYNEQFF	TGTGCCATCAGTGACCCCGGGACAGGGGGCTCCTACAATGAGCAGTTCTTC
TRBV27	TRBD2	TRBJ2-1	-	CATSSVGSGRTSYNEQFF	TGTGCCACCTCATCCGTTGGTAGCGGGAGAACCTCCTACAATGAGCAGTTCTTC
TRBV2	-	TRBJ2-2	-	CASRWDYTGELFF	TGTGCCAGCAGATGGGATTACACCGGGGAGCTGTTTTTT
TRBV25-1	-	TRBJ2-5	-	CASSPTGLAETQYF	TGTGCCAGCAGTCCAACAGGGCTGGCAGAGACCCAGTACTTC
TRBV11-2	-	TRBJ2-7	few	CASSPARSAEQYF	TGTGCCAGCAGCCCCGCCCGATCTGCTGAGCAGTACTTC
TRBV5-1	-	TRBJ2-7	-	CASSLVTGTYEQYF	TGCGCCAGCAGCTTGGTAACAGGGACCTACGAGCAGTACTTC
TRBV14	-	TRBJ1-4	-	CASSQGGFSNEKLFF	TGTGCCAGCAGCCAAGGGGGTTTCTCTAATGAAAAACTGTTTTTT
TRBV5-1	-	TRBJ2-1	-	CASSLDSLQGSSYNEQFF	TGCGCCAGCAGCTTGGATTCCCTTCAGGGTAGCTCCTACAATGAGCAGTTCTTC
TRBV6-2/TRBV6-3	TRBD1	TRBJ1-5	-	CASKKQGAGNQPQHF	TGTGCCAGCAAAAAACAGGGGGCCGGCAATCAGCCCCAGCATTTT
TRBV9	-	TRBJ2-2	few	CASSPLGGPQAGELFF	TGTGCCAGCAGCCCTCTTGGGGGCCCGCAGGCCGGGGAACTGTTTTTT
TRBV4-1	-	TRBJ2-5	many	CASTLIGGADSQETQYF	TGCGCCAGCACCCTCATTGGGGGGGCCGATAGCCAAGAGACCCAGTACTTC
TRBV4-3	TRBD1	TRBJ2-4	few	CASSQGRTGTKNIQYF	TGCGCCAGCAGCCAAGGGAGGACAGGGACGAAAAACATTCAGTACTTC